This is a list of T cell receptor beta chains from one sample in a study of cytomegalovirus exposure and HLA in healthy donors. The repertoire was sequenced with immunoSEQ multiplex PCR; TCRdb's copy has only in-frame clones and lacks some. The repertoire holds 150,000 to 200,000 clones, with approximately 86% as singletons. Sequenced: PBMCs. These receptor sequences come from a woman aged 18-30 years in good health and CMV-seronegative. Both conserved end residues are part of each CDR3.

V gene,CDR3 protein
TRBV30,CAWASMDEQFF
TRBV10-3,CAISAGQGLAGGEEQYF
TRBV7-6,CASSPAGGAIGELFF
TRBV29-1,CSVELPGQGRTEAFF
TRBV29-1,CSVLAGVSSYEQYF
TRBV21-1,CASRRTGPRDTQYF
TRBV28,CASSPRRGSSYNSPLHF
TRBV11-2,CASSLVQGIKNIQYF
TRBV10-1,CASSYSSSTDTQYF
TRBV5-4,CASSLKLAGQETQYF
TRBV19,CASSQTSGGDTQYF
TRBV9,CASSVAPTAGNTIYF
TRBV7-9,CASSLLSSGGGETQYF
TRBV11-2,CASSLGAGGEQYF
TRBV28,CASSFIRATEAFF
TRBV2,CASRADRGVYEQYF
TRBV12-5,CASGLPRGGSYEQYF
TRBV6-6,CASSYSGASNTEAFF
TRBV4-1,CASSQDPGGEQFF
TRBV5-1,CASSVTGGNTEAFF
TRBV10-2,CASSESDRGLINEQYF
TRBV19,CASSPGISYEQYF
TRBV7-9,CASSYRGSEKLFF
TRBV5-4,CASSSPGGVSNEKLFF
TRBV27,CASSWRDGTSGRAYEQYF
TRBV29-1,CSVEGAAPGSFYGYTF
TRBV29-1,CSVEGKAGGRGRLFF
TRBV11-2,CASSLRSLGLSNTGELFF
TRBV29-1,CSVVGLVGGEQFF
TRBV5-4,CASSKPGLANSEQYF
TRBV7-6,CASSLGQGKNTEAFF
TRBV14,CASSQGAAGVGNEQFF
TRBV9,CASSEGDTLSYEQYF